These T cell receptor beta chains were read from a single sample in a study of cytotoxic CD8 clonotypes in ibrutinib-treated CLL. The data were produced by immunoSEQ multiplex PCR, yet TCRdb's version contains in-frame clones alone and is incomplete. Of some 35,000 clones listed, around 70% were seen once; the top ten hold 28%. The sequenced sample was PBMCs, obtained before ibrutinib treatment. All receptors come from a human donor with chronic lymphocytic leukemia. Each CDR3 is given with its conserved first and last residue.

cdr3_aa: CASSLGLAGATGELFF
v_call: TRBV5-6
cdr3_length: 16

cdr3_aa: CASFDRGLGYTF
v_call: TRBV28
cdr3_length: 12

cdr3_aa: CASSPQEDQPQHF
v_call: TRBV7-9
cdr3_length: 13

cdr3_aa: CASSRTAVEESSGNTIYF
v_call: TRBV10-1
cdr3_length: 18

cdr3_aa: CASSMNTEAFF
v_call: TRBV6-5
cdr3_length: 11

cdr3_aa: CASSLRTGNGNTIYF
v_call: TRBV5-1
cdr3_length: 15

cdr3_aa: CASSLTGAKPFF
v_call: TRBV28
cdr3_length: 12

cdr3_aa: CASSPRGSGGTYNEQFF
v_call: TRBV23-1
cdr3_length: 17

cdr3_aa: CATSSPGLALYEQYF
v_call: TRBV15
cdr3_length: 15

cdr3_aa: CASSARVGEKLFF
v_call: TRBV11-2
cdr3_length: 13

cdr3_aa: CASSLVQGRGEQYF
v_call: TRBV11-2
cdr3_length: 14

cdr3_aa: CASSARYRATGELFF
v_call: TRBV27
cdr3_length: 15

cdr3_aa: CASSVYPGAGAGANVLTF
v_call: TRBV6-4
cdr3_length: 18

cdr3_aa: CASSLDSATGGEKLFF
v_call: TRBV7-2
cdr3_length: 16

cdr3_aa: CASSMDRGLEKLFF
v_call: TRBV6-5
cdr3_length: 14

cdr3_aa: CASSFQGLSNQPQHF
v_call: TRBV5-5
cdr3_length: 15

cdr3_aa: CASSSRDTNLGTIYF
v_call: TRBV28
cdr3_length: 15

cdr3_aa: CAISDRGPETQYF
v_call: TRBV10-3
cdr3_length: 13

cdr3_aa: CASSPQPGTGDWATNEKLFF
v_call: TRBV18
cdr3_length: 20

cdr3_aa: CASSQWDQPQHF
v_call: TRBV16
cdr3_length: 12

cdr3_aa: CASSLNRGNYTF
v_call: TRBV6-5
cdr3_length: 12

cdr3_aa: CASSSGQGDTDTQYF
v_call: TRBV5-4
cdr3_length: 15

cdr3_aa: CASSDAGYEQYF
v_call: TRBV7-2
cdr3_length: 12

cdr3_aa: CASSSAGTSTNEKLFF
v_call: TRBV28
cdr3_length: 16

cdr3_aa: CASSLDRGYYEQYF
v_call: TRBV5-1
cdr3_length: 14

cdr3_aa: CASSLGAGLGQPQHF
v_call: TRBV7-2
cdr3_length: 15

cdr3_aa: CASSNPGVYGYTF
v_call: TRBV5-1
cdr3_length: 13

cdr3_aa: CASSYLPRPLDEQYF
v_call: TRBV27
cdr3_length: 15

cdr3_aa: CASSVTVSSYNEQFF
v_call: TRBV9
cdr3_length: 15

cdr3_aa: CSVRGAVNTEAFF
v_call: TRBV29-1
cdr3_length: 13

cdr3_aa: CASSLQGVDEKLFF
v_call: TRBV5-1
cdr3_length: 14

cdr3_aa: CASSLYREQETQYF
v_call: TRBV7-2
cdr3_length: 14

cdr3_aa: CASRWRGNTEAFF
v_call: TRBV19
cdr3_length: 13

cdr3_aa: CASSRILRDLFEQFF
v_call: TRBV27
cdr3_length: 15

cdr3_aa: CASSLEPGGGGYTF
v_call: TRBV11-2
cdr3_length: 14

cdr3_aa: CASSLQSRVPYGYTF
v_call: TRBV28
cdr3_length: 15

cdr3_aa: CASSQATGSAYGYTF
v_call: TRBV4-3
cdr3_length: 15

cdr3_aa: CASSVDGGPGTYGYTF
v_call: TRBV9
cdr3_length: 16

cdr3_aa: CASSVTGGGYTF
v_call: TRBV19
cdr3_length: 12

cdr3_aa: CASRFYGGENEQFF
v_call: TRBV6-4
cdr3_length: 14

cdr3_aa: CASSLVTSGRNEQFF
v_call: TRBV11-2
cdr3_length: 15

cdr3_aa: CASSYSTGLAGGTQYF
v_call: TRBV6-5
cdr3_length: 16

cdr3_aa: CASSLGWSSSPSETQYF
v_call: TRBV7-9
cdr3_length: 17